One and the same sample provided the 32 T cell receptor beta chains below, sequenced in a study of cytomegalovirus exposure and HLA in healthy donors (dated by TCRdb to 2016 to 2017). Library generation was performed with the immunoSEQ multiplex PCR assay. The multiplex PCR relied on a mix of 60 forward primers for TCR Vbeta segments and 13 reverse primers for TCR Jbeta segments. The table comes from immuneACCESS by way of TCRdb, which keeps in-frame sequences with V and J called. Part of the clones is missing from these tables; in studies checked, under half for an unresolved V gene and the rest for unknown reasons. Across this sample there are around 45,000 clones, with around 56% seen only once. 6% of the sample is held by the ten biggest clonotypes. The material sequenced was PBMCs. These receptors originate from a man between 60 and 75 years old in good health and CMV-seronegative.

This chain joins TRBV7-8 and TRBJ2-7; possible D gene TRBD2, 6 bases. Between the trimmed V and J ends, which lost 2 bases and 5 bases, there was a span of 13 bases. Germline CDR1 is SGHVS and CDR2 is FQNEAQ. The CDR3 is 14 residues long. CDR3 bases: TGTGCCAGCAGCTTACGCGAGGGAGGCCACGAGCAGTACTTC. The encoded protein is CASSLREGGHEQYF.

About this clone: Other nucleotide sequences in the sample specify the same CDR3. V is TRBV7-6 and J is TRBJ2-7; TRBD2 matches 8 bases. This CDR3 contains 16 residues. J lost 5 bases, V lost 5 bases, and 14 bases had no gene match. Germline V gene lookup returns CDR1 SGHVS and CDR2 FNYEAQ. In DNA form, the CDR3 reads TGTGCCAGCAGCCCCCCGGGGGGGCCCCTTGGAGACGAGCAGTACTTC. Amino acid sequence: CASSPPGGPLGDEQYF.

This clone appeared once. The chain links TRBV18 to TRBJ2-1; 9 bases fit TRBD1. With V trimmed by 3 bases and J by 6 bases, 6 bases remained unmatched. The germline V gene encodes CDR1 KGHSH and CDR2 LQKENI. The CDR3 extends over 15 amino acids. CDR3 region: CASSPRDRVINEQFF. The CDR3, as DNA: TGTGCCAGCTCACCCCGGGACAGGGTAATCAATGAGCAGTTCTTC.

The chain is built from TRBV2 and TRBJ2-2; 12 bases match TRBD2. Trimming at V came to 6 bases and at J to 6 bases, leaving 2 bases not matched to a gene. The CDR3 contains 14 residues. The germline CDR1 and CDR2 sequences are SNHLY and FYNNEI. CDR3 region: CASRGTSGPGELFF. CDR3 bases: TGTGCCAGCAGGGGGACTAGCGGGCCCGGGGAGCTGTTTTTT.

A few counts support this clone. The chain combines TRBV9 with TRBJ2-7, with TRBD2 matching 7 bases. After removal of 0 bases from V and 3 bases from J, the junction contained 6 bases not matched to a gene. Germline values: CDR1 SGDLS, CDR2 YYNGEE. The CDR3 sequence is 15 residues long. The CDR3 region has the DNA TGTGCCAGCAGCGTAGGTCCAGCGGGAATCTACGAGCAGTACTTC. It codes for CASSVGPAGIYEQYF.

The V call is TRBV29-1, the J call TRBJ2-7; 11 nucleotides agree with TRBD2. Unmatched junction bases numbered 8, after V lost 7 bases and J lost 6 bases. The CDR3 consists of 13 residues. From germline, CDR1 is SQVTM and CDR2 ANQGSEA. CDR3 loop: CSAETSGRREQYF. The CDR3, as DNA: TGCAGCGCCGAAACTAGCGGGAGACGCGAGCAGTACTTC.

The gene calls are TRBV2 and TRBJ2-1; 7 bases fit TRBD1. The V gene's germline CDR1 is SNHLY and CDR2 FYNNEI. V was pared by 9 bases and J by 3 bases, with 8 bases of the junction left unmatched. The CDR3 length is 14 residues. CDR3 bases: TGTGCCAGAAACAGGGGCAACCACTACAATGAGCAGTTCTTC. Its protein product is CARNRGNHYNEQFF.

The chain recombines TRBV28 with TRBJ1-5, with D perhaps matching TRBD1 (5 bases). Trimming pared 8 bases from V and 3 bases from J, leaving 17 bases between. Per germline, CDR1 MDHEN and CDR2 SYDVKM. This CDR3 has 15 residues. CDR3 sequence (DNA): TGTGCCAGCCATTATGGCAGGGCGCACAATCAGCCCCAGCATTTT. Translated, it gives CASHYGRAHNQPQHF.

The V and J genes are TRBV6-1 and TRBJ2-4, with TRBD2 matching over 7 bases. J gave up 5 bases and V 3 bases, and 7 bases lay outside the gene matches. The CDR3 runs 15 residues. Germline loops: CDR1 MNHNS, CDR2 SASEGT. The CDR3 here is CASSDRGAGQNIQYF. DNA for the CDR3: TGTGCCAGCAGTGATAGAGGAGCGGGGCAAAACATTCAGTACTTC.

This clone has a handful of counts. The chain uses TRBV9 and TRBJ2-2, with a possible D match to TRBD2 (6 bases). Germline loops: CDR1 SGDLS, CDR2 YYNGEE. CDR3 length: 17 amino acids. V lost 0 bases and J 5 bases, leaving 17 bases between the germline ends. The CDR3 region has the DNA TGTGCCAGCAGCGTAGCCCCTGGTAGCCGGGGGACCGGGGAGCTGTTTTTT. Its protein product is CASSVAPGSRGTGELFF.

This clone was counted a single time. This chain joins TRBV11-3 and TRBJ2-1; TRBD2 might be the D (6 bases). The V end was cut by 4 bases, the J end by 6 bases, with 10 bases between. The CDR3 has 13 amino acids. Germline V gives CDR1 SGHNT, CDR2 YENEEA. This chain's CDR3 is CASSWDWSNEQFF. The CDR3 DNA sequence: TGTGCCAGCAGCTGGGACTGGAGCAATGAGCAGTTCTTC.

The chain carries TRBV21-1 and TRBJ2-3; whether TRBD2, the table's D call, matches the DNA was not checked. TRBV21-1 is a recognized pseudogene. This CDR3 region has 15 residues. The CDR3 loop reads CASSNAAKCTDTQYF. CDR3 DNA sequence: TGTGCCAGCAGCAATGCGGCAAAGTGCACAGATACGCAGTATTTT.

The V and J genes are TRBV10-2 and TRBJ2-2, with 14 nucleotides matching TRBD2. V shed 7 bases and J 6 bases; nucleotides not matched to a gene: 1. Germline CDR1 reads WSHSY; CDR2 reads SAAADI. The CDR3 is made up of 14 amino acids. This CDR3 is CASKGLAGAGELFF. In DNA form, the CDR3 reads TGCGCCAGCAAGGGACTAGCGGGAGCCGGGGAGCTGTTTTTT.

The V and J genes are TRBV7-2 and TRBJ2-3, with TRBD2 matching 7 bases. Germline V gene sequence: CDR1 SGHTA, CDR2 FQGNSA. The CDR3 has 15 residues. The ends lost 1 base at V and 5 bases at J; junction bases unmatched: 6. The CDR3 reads CASSLGLADGDTQYF. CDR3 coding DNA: TGTGCCAGCAGCTTAGGCCTAGCGGATGGAGATACGCAGTATTTT.

The CDR3 loop reads CASSSTGADTQYF. CDR3 coding DNA: TGCGCCAGCAGCTCGACCGGAGCCGATACGCAGTATTTT. The chain uses TRBV5-1 and TRBJ2-3, with no clear D. The CDR3 extends over 13 amino acids. In germline, CDR1 is SGHRS, CDR2 YFSETQ. V was cut by 3 bases and J by 6 bases, with 11 bases left in between.

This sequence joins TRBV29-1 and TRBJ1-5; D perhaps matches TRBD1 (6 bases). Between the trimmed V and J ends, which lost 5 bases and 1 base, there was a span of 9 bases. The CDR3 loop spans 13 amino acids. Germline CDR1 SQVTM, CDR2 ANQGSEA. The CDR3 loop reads CSVQQGSNQPQHF. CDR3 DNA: TGCAGCGTTCAACAGGGAAGCAATCAGCCCCAGCATTTT. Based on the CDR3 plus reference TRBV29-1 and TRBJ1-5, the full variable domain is SAVISQKPSRDICQRGTSLTIQCQVDSQVTMMFWYRQQPGQSLTLIATANQGSEATYESGFVIDKFPISRPNLTFSTLTVSNMSPEDSSIYLCSVQQGSNQPQHFGDGTRLSIL.

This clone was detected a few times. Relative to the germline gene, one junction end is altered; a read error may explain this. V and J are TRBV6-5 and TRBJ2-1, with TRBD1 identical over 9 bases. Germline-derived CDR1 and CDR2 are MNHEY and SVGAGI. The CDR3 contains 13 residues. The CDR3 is CASRGQGIYEQFF. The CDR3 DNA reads TGCGCGTCGAGGGGACAGGGAATTTATGAGCAGTTCTTC.

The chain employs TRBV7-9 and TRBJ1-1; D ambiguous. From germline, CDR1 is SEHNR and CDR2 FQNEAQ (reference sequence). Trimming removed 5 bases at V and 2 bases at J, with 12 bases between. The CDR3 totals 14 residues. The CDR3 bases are TGTGCCAGCAGCCCAATTACTCAAAACACTGAAGCTTTCTTT. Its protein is CASSPITQNTEAFF.

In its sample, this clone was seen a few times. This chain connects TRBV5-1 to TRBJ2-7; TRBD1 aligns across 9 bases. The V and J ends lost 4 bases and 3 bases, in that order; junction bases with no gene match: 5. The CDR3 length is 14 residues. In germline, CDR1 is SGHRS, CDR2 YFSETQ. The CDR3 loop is CASSEQGALYEQYF. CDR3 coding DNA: TGCGCCAGCAGCGAACAGGGGGCACTCTACGAGCAGTACTTC.

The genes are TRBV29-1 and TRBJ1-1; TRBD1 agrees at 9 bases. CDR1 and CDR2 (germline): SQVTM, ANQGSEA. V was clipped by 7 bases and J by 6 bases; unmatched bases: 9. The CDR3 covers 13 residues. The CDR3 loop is CSGVGTGMAEAFF. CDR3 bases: TGCAGCGGCGTGGGGACAGGGATGGCTGAAGCTTTCTTT.

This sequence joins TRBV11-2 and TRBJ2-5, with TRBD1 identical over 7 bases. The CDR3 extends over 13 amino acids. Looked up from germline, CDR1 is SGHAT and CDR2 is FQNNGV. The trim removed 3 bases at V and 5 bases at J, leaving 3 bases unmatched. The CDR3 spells CASSLTGSETQYF. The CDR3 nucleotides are TGTGCCAGCAGCTTGACAGGGAGCGAGACCCAGTACTTC.

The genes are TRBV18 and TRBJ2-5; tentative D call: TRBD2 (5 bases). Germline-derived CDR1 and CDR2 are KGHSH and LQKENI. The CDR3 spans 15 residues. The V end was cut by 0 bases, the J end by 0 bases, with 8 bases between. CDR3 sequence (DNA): TGTGCCAGCTCACCACCTGGGGAGTACCAAGAGACCCAGTACTTC. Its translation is CASSPPGEYQETQYF. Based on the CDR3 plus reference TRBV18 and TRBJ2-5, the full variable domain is NAGVMQNPRHLVRRRGQEARLRCSPMKGHSHVYWYRQLPEEGLKFMVYLQKENIIDESGMPKERFSAEFPKEGPSILRIQQVVRGDSAAYFCASSPPGEYQETQYFGPGTRLLVL.

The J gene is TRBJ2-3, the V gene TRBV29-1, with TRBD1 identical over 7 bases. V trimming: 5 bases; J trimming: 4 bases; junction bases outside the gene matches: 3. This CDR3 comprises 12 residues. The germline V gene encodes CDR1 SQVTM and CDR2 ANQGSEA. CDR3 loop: CSVRQGPDTQYF. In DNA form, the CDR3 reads TGCAGCGTTCGACAGGGTCCAGATACGCAGTATTTT.

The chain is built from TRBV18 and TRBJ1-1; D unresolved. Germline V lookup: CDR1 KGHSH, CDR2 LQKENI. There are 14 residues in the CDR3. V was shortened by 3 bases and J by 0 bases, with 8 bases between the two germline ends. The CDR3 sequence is CASSPSQVNTEAFF. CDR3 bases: TGTGCCAGCTCACCGAGTCAGGTGAACACTGAAGCTTTCTTT.

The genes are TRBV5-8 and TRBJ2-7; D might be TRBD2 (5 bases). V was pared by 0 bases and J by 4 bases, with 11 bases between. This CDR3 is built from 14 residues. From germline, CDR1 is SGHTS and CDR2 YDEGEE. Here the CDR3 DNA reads TGTGCCAGCAGCTTGGTCCCAGCGGAGTACGAGCAGTACTTC. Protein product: CASSLVPAEYEQYF.

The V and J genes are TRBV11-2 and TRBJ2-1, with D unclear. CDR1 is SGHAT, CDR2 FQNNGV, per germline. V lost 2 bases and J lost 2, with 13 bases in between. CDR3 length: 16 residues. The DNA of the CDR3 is TGTGCCAGCAGCTTACGGGTCCGTGAGCCCTACAATGAGCAGTTCTTC. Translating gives CASSLRVREPYNEQFF.

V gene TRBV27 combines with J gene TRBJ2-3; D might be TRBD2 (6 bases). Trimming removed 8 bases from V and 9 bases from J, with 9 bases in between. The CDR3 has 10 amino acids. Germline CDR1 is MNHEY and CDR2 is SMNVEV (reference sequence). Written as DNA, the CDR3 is TGTGCCAGCCCTCGGGGGACGCAGTATTTT. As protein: CASPRGTQYF.

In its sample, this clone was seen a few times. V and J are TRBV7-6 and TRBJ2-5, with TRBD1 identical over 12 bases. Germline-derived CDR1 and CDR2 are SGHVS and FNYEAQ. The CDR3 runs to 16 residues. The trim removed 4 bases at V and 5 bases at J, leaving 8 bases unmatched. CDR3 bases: TGTGCCAGCAGCTCACTGGGACAGGGGGCGGGTGAGACCCAGTACTTC. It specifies CASSSLGQGAGETQYF.

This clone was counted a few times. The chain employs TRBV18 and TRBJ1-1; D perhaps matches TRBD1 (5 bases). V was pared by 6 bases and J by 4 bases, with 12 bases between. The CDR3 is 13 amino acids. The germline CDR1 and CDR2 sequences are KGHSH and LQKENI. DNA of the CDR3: TGTGCCAGCTCCCCCAGGGCGAGCACTGAAGCTTTCTTT. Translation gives CASSPRASTEAFF.

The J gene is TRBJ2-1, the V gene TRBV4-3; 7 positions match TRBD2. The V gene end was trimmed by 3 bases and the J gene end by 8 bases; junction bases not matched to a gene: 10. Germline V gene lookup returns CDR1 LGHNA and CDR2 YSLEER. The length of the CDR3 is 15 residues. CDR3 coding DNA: TGCGCCAGCAGCCAGAGTCTCGGGGGGAACCATGAGCAGTTCTTC. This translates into CASSQSLGGNHEQFF.

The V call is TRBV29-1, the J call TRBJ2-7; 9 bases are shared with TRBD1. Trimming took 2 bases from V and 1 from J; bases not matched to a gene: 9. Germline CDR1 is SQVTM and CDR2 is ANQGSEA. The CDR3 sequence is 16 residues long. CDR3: CSVESAGQGSSYEQYF. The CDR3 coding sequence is TGCAGCGTTGAATCGGCAGGACAGGGGTCTTCCTACGAGCAGTACTTC.

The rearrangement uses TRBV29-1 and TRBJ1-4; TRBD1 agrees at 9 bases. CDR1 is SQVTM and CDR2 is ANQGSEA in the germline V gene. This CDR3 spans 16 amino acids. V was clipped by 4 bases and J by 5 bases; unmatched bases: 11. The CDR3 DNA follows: TGCAGCGTTGGCAACCATCGACAGGGGGGAAATGAAAAACTGTTTTTT. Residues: CSVGNHRQGGNEKLFF.